This T cell receptor beta chain was captured by sequencing in a study of cytomegalovirus exposure and HLA in healthy donors. Study observations and caveats: In a later analysis, TCR beta V- and J-gene trimming was associated with a missense DCLRE1C variant. In a later analysis, an Asian-associated ancestry cluster reportedly showed fewer N-insertions than the approximately 660-donor mean. Sequencing likely produced, as an artifact, a cluster of highly shared sequence variants.

The CDR3 is 17 residues long. Trimming cost V 3 bases and J 2 bases, with 18 bases left between them. Germline CDR1 reads SEHNR; CDR2 reads FQNEAQ (reference sequence). 13 Jbeta primers and 60 Vbeta primers were used for the PCR. Using immunoSEQ multiplex PCR, the repertoire was profiled, and TCRdb retains in-frame clones only, with some absent. The data hold about 120,000 clones, with around three quarters observed a single time. This clone was observed a handful of times. What it recognizes is unknown. The specimen sequenced was PBMCs. V gene TRBV7-9 combines with J gene TRBJ2-3; tentative D call: TRBD1 (6 bases). The TCR sequence derives from a man aged 25-45 years in good health and CMV-seropositive. In nucleotides, the CDR3 is TGTGCCAGCAGCTTGGATCCCGGGACACCAGTCACAGATACGCAGTATTTT. It yields the protein CASSLDPGTPVTDTQYF.